This T cell receptor (beta chain) originates from a study of blood T cell repertoires in COVID-19. Overall study: Samples taken during acute and convalescent COVID-19 were collected in the United States, Italy and Spain. T cells, B-cell-depleted T cells, or PBMCs provided the cDNA or gDNA that served as material.

The V gene's germline CDR1 is SGHAT and CDR2 FQNNGV. V lost 2 bases and J 3 bases, leaving 2 bases between the germline ends. This CDR3 region has 11 residues. Per the authors' pipeline: Reference gene primer amplification yielded estimated nucleated cell counts. TCRdb's table, derived via immunoSEQ multiplex PCR, lists solely in-frame clones and lacks some. D and trimming come from the DNA, and the V and J calls and clone size come from that table. Of under 250,000 clones listed, 75% to 90% are singletons. The chain is built from TRBV11-2 and TRBJ2-7; no clear D. Sequences were obtained from peripheral blood. The clonotype was recovered from a man in his forties with acute or convalescent COVID-19. This CDR3 is CASSLLYEQYF. In DNA, the CDR3 is TGTGCCAGCAGCTTACTCTACGAGCAGTACTTC.